These 21 T cell receptor beta chains share one sample of origin, sequenced in a study of blood T cell repertoires in COVID-19. The method was immunoSEQ multiplex PCR; TCRdb's version includes in-frame clones alone and lacks a portion of them. In the table there are around 180,000 clones, roughly 70% of which are singletons. The sample consisted of peripheral blood. The source is a woman older than 75 with acute or convalescent COVID-19.

Comment on this clone: One end of the junction fails to match germline, which may point to a read error. This chain connects TRBV6-5 to TRBJ2-4, with D perhaps TRBD2 (5 bases). The V gene's germline CDR1 is MNHEY and CDR2 SVGAGI. The CDR3 consists of 13 residues. Here the CDR3 reads CASRDTGKSIQYF. The CDR3 nucleotides are TGTGCCAGCAGGGATACGGGAAAAAGCATTCAGTACTTC.

The CDR3 loop reads CASSLESVGEGEQYF. CDR3 coding DNA: TGTGCCAGCAGCTTAGAATCGGTAGGAGAGGGAGAGCAGTACTTC. The J gene is TRBJ2-7, the V gene TRBV7-9; tentatively, D is TRBD2 (5 bases). The CDR3 totals 15 residues. Deletions cut 1 base from V and 7 bases from J, with 17 bases between. Looked up from germline, CDR1 is SEHNR and CDR2 is FQNEAQ (reference sequence). The full variable domain, completed using reference TRBV7-9 and TRBJ2-7, is DTGVSQNPRHKITKRGQNVTFRCDPISEHNRLYWYRQTLGQGPEFLTYFQNEAQLEKSRLLSDRFSAERPKGSFSTLEIQRTEQGDSAMYLCASSLESVGEGEQYFGPGTRLTVT.

The CDR3 spells CASSADRSTDTQYF. CDR3 DNA: TGTGCCAGCAGCGCGGACAGGAGCACAGATACGCAGTATTTT. The chain couples TRBV2 to TRBJ2-3; 7 bases align to TRBD1. This CDR3 has 14 residues. Germline V gene lookup returns CDR1 SNHLY and CDR2 FYNNEI. V shed 6 bases, J shed 0 bases, and the junction held 3 bases outside the gene matches.

The rearrangement joins TRBV25-1 to TRBJ2-4; 10 bases line up with TRBD1. The germline CDR1 and CDR2 sequences are MGHDK and SYGVNS. The CDR3 loop spans 14 amino acids. Germline trimming cut 3 bases from V and 6 bases from J; bases unmatched to any gene: 2. CDR3 bases: TGTGCCAGCAGTGAGACAGGGGGCTTAAACATTCAGTACTTC. It encodes CASSETGGLNIQYF.

The CDR3 nucleotides are TGCAGCGTCATGACGGGGACTAGCGGGATCTACGAGCAGTACTTC. Protein sequence: CSVMTGTSGIYEQYF. The chain combines TRBV29-1 with TRBJ2-7, with 13 bases fitting TRBD2. The CDR3 consists of 15 residues. The J segment lost 3 bases and the V segment lost 6 bases, leaving 8 bases of the junction unmatched. Germline V lookup: CDR1 SQVTM, CDR2 ANQGSEA.

This clone was picked up a small number of times. This sequence joins TRBV30 and TRBJ1-1; 8 bases map to TRBD1. The V gene end was trimmed by 6 bases and the J gene end by 4 bases; junction bases not matched to a gene: 4. From germline, CDR1 is GTSNPN and CDR2 SVGIG (reference sequence). The CDR3 is made up of 12 amino acids. CDR3 coding DNA: TGTGCCTGCAGACAGGGGCCCACTGAAGCTTTCTTT. It codes for CACRQGPTEAFF. Drawing the rest from reference TRBV30 and TRBJ1-1, the complete variable domain is SQTIHQWPATLVQPVGSPLSLECTVEGTSNPNLYWYRQAAGRGLQLLFYSVGIGQISSEVPQNLSASRPQDRQFILSSKKLLLSDSGFYLCACRQGPTEAFFGQGTRLTVV.

This chain links TRBV4-2 with TRBJ2-1; TRBD2 matches at 8 bases. Losses at the gene ends were 1 base for V and 6 bases for J; bases not matched to a gene: 8. The CDR3 has 16 residues. Per the germline V gene, CDR1 is LGHNA and CDR2 is YNFKEQ. The CDR3 loop is CASSQGPAGVGNEQFF. The CDR3 DNA is TGTGCCAGCAGCCAAGGTCCAGCGGGAGTAGGCAATGAGCAGTTCTTC.

This clone showed up just a few times. The chain employs TRBV25-1 and TRBJ2-1; TRBD2 might be the D (6 bases). Germline assignment: CDR1 MGHDK and CDR2 SYGVNS. The CDR3 sequence is 16 residues long. Trimming stripped 5 bases from V and 7 bases from J, with 21 bases between. CDR3 nucleotide sequence: TGTGCCAGCAGTAATGTCGGGCGAAGCGGAGGGAATGAGCAGTTCTTC. This gives the protein CASSNVGRSGGNEQFF.

The chain links TRBV28 to TRBJ2-1; unclear D gene. The germline V gene encodes CDR1 MDHEN and CDR2 SYDVKM. Trimming removed 1 base at V and 6 bases at J, with 7 bases between. The CDR3 length is 13 residues. CDR3 loop: CASSLSVANEQFF. The CDR3 region has the DNA TGTGCCAGCAGTTTATCGGTAGCCAATGAGCAGTTCTTC.

The chain employs TRBV2 and TRBJ2-7; D unresolved. CDR1 and CDR2 (germline): SNHLY, FYNNEI. The CDR3 has 12 amino acids. Trimming took off 2 bases at V and 7 bases at J, with 9 bases between the two ends. For the CDR3, the DNA is TGTGCCAGCAGTGAACTATCCCTGGAGCAGTACTTC. This encodes CASSELSLEQYF.

The CDR3: CASSPPGTATNEKLFF. CDR3 DNA: TGTGCCAGCAGCCCCCCGGGAACCGCAACTAATGAAAAACTGTTTTTT. The chain links TRBV7-8 to TRBJ1-4, with no clear D. The CDR3 runs to 16 residues. V gave up 5 bases and J gave up 0 bases, with 13 bases separating them. Germline values: CDR1 SGHVS, CDR2 FQNEAQ.

The genes are TRBV6-2 or TRBV6-3 and TRBJ2-1, with TRBD2 matching over 9 bases. With 2 bases clipped from V and 5 bases from J, the junction kept 4 bases outside the gene matches. CDR1 and CDR2 (germline): MNHEY, SVGEGT. CDR3 length: 15 residues. The CDR3 DNA is TGTGCCAGCAGTTACGAACTAGCGGGTAACAATGAGCAGTTCTTC. It yields the protein CASSYELAGNNEQFF.

The rearrangement links TRBV5-1 to TRBJ2-5; 10 bases are a match to TRBD2. J lost 2 bases, V lost 4 bases, and 5 bases had no gene match. Germline V gene data show CDR1 as SGHRS and CDR2 as YFSETQ. There are 15 residues in the CDR3. CDR3 region: CASSIGLADQETQYF. CDR3 in DNA: TGCGCCAGCAGCATCGGACTAGCGGATCAAGAGACCCAGTACTTC.

The rearrangement uses TRBV7-8 and TRBJ2-1, with a weak D call TRBD1 (6 bases). The CDR3 contains 16 residues. The germline V gene encodes CDR1 SGHVS and CDR2 FQNEAQ. The V end lost 4 bases, the J end lost 4 bases, and 17 bases lay between the germline ends. As DNA, the CDR3 is TGTGCCAGCAGCTGGGCGTCGGCAGGGGAGTACAATGAGCAGTTCTTC. This sequence encodes CASSWASAGEYNEQFF.

The chain couples TRBV6-2 or TRBV6-3 to TRBJ1-4, with D perhaps TRBD1 (5 bases). The V gene lost 6 bases and the J gene lost 0 bases, with 20 bases spanning the gap. The CDR3 has 18 amino acids. Germline CDR1 reads MNHEY; CDR2 reads SVGEGT. The CDR3 DNA follows: TGTGCCAGCAGCGGGACGGGGGAGGGACTAACAACTAATGAAAAACTGTTTTTT. Its translation is CASSGTGEGLTTNEKLFF.

V is TRBV20-1 and J is TRBJ2-5, with 7 positions matching TRBD1. V dropped 3 bases and J dropped 4; count of bases not matched to a gene: 5. The CDR3 has 13 amino acids. Germline loops: CDR1 DFQATT, CDR2 SNEGSKA (reference sequence). In nucleotides, the CDR3 is TGCAGTGCTAGTGGTAGGGACAGAGAGACCCAGTACTTC. Translation gives CSASGRDRETQYF.

This clone was detected only a few times. CDR3 protein: CASSIWVTSGSQETQYF. DNA of the CDR3: TGTGCCAGTAGTATCTGGGTTACTAGCGGAAGCCAAGAGACCCAGTACTTC. The gene calls are TRBV19 and TRBJ2-5, with 8 nucleotides matching TRBD2. The germline V gene has CDR1 LNHDA and CDR2 SQIVND (reference sequence). After removal of 3 bases from V and 1 base from J, the junction contained 10 bases not matched to a gene. The CDR3 contains 17 residues. The entire variable domain, with the rest obtained from reference TRBV19 and TRBJ2-5, is as follows: DGGITQSPKYLFRKEGQNVTLSCEQNLNHDAMYWYRQDPGQGLRLIYYSQIVNDFQKGDIAEGYSVSREKKESFPLTVTSAQKNPTAFYLCASSIWVTSGSQETQYFGPGTRLLVL.

This chain uses TRBV10-3 with TRBJ2-5; possible D gene TRBD2, 6 bases. The CDR3 covers 15 residues. Germline loops: CDR1 ENHRY, CDR2 SYGVKD. V dropped 3 bases and J dropped 5 bases, with 16 bases sitting between them. Here the CDR3 DNA reads TGTGCCATCAGTGACGACGGGCGACGGGGGGAGACCCAGTACTTC. This codes for CAISDDGRRGETQYF.

The chain links TRBV10-2 to TRBJ1-3, with D perhaps TRBD1 (6 bases). CDR1 and CDR2 (germline): WSHSY, SAAADI. The germline V and J ends were trimmed by 6 bases and 0 bases, with 15 bases remaining between them. CDR3 length: 16 residues. As DNA, the CDR3 is TGCGCCAGCAGCCGGACAGTTTGGAGCTCTGGAAACACCATATATTTT. This encodes CASSRTVWSSGNTIYF.

In this sample, this clone turned up once. The V and J genes are TRBV3-1 (or the pseudogene TRBV3-2) and TRBJ2-2, with a possible D match to TRBD2 (5 bases). The CDR3 contains 12 residues. Germline V gene data show CDR1 as LGHDT and CDR2 as YNNKEL (reference sequence). The germline V and J ends were trimmed by 3 bases and 6 bases, with 5 bases remaining between them. CDR3 sequence reads: CASSQEAGELFF. CDR3 sequence (DNA): TGTGCCAGCAGCCAGGAGGCCGGGGAGCTGTTTTTT.

This clone appeared a single time. This rearrangement joins TRBV7-2 to TRBJ2-1; tentative D call: TRBD1 (7 bases). CDR3 length equals 15 residues. With 3 bases removed from V and 4 bases from J, the gap between germline ends came to 13 bases. Germline V gene lookup returns CDR1 SGHTA and CDR2 FQGNSA. As DNA, the CDR3 is TGTGCCAGCAGCTTCGGCAGGGGGGAATACAATGAGCAGTTCTTC. It specifies CASSFGRGEYNEQFF. Full variable domain (outside the CDR3, taken from reference TRBV7-2 and TRBJ2-1): GAGVSQSPSNKVTEKGKDVELRCDPISGHTALYWYRQSLGQGLEFLIYFQGNSAPDKSGLPSDRFSAERTGGSVSTLTIQRTQQEDSAVYLCASSFGRGEYNEQFFGPGTRLTVL.